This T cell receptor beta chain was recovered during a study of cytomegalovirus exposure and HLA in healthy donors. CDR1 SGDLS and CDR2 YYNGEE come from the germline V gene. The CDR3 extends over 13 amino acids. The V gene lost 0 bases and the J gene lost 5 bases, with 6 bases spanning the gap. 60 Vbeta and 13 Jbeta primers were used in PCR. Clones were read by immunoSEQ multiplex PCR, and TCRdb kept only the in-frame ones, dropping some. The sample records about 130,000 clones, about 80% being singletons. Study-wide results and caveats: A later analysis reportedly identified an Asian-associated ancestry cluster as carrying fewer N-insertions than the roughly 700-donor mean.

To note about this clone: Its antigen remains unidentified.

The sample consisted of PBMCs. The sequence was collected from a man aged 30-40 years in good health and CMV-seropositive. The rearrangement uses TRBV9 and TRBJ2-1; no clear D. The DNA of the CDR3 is TGTGCCAGCAGCGTAGCTACGAACAATGAGCAGTTCTTC. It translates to CASSVATNNEQFF.